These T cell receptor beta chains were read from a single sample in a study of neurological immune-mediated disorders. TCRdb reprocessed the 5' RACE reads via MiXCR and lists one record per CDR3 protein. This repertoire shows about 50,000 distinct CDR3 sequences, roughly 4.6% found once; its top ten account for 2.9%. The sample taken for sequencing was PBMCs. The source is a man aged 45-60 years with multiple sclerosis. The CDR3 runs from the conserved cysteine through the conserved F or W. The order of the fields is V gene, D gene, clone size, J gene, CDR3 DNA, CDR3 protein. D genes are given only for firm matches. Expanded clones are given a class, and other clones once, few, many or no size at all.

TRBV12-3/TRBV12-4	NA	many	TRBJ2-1	TGTGCCAGCAGTCGCGCCGGGGACTACAATGAGCAGTTCTTC	CASSRAGDYNEQFF
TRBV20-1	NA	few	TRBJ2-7	TGCAGCTGCAGGACCGGCCACGAGCAGTACTTC	CSCRTGHEQYF
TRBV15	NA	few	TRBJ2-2	TGTGCCACCAGCAGGACTCGAGGAGGCTTTGACGGGGAGCTGTTTTTT	CATSRTRGGFDGELFF
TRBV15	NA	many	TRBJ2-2	TGTGCCACCAGCGCACTTTTGGGGGAGCTGTTTTTT	CATSALLGELFF
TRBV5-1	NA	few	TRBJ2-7	TGCGCCAGCAGCCAGCTAGGTTCCTACGAGCAGTACTTC	CASSQLGSYEQYF
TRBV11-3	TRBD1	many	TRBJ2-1	TGTGCCAGCGGGACAGACGGGGACAATGAGCAGTTCTTC	CASGTDGDNEQFF
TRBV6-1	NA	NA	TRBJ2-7	TGTGCCAGCAGTGAAGCATCCAGGGCCAACGAGCAGTACTTC	CASSEASRANEQYF
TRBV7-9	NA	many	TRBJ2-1	TGTGCCAGCAGCCCCGTGATGGGCGGGATAAATGAGCAGTTCTTC	CASSPVMGGINEQFF
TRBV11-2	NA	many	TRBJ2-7	TGTGCCAGCAGCACCCTGACAGGCCGGACAATCTCCTACGAGCAGTACTTC	CASSTLTGRTISYEQYF
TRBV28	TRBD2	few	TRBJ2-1	TGTGCCAGCAGGCGAGAGCGGGGAAGCTCCTACAATGAGCAGTTCTTC	CASRRERGSSYNEQFF
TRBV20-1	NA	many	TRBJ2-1	TGCAGTGCTAGAATCCCGCGGAGGAACAATGAGCAGTTCTTC	CSARIPRRNNEQFF
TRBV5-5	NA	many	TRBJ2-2	TGTGCCAGCAGCCCAGCGGGGAACACCGGGGAGCTGTTTTTT	CASSPAGNTGELFF
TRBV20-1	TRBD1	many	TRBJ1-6	TGCAGTGCTAGGGACAGGGATCCCTCACCCCTCCACTTT	CSARDRDPSPLHF
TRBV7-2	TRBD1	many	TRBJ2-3	TGTGCCAGCAGCCGGAGACAGGGGGCAGGCACAGATACGCAGTATTTT	CASSRRQGAGTDTQYF
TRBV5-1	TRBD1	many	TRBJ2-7	TGCGCCAGCAGGTCCGGGACAGCCCTATACGAGCAGTACTTC	CASRSGTALYEQYF
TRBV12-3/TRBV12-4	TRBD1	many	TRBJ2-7	TGTGCCAGCAGTCCACAAGGGACAGCGCCGCCCAGCTTC	CASSPQGTAPPSF
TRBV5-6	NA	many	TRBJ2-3	TGTGCCAGCAGCTTGGGACCGAGGGCAGATACGCAGTATTTT	CASSLGPRADTQYF
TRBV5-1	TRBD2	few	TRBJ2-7	TGCGCCAGTGGATCTAGCGGGGTGGACTACGAGCAGTACTTC	CASGSSGVDYEQYF
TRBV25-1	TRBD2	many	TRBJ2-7	TGTGCCAGCAGTGGATCTAGCGGGAGTCCCCACGAGCAGTACTTC	CASSGSSGSPHEQYF
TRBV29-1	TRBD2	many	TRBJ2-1	TGCAGCGTTGAAGAGCCCCTAGCGGGAGGCCCCTCCTACAATGAGCAGTTCTTC	CSVEEPLAGGPSYNEQFF
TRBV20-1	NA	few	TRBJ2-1	TGCAGTGCTAGAAGGGGGACCTCCTACAATGAGCAGTTCTTC	CSARRGTSYNEQFF
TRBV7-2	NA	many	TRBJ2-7	TGTGCCAGCAGCTTAAATGGGGCCCTAGGCCAGTACTTC	CASSLNGALGQYF